What follows are 9 T cell receptor beta chains derived from one specimen sequenced in a study of cytomegalovirus exposure and HLA in healthy donors. Profiled with immunoSEQ multiplex PCR; TCRdb holds only in-frame clones, not every one. Here the sample spans over 130,000 clones, around 90% being singletons. The sequenced sample consisted of PBMCs. The origin of the receptors is a man aged 18 to 30 in good health and CMV-seropositive.

The gene calls are TRBV10-3 and TRBJ2-7, with D maybe TRBD1 (5 bases). CDR3 length: 16 residues. CDR1 and CDR2 (germline): ENHRY, SYGVKD. V was shortened by 8 bases and J by 2 bases, with 22 bases between the two germline ends. Here the CDR3 DNA reads TGTGCCATCCGAAAAACAGGCCAGGACACCCCCTACGAGCAGTACTTC. Amino acid sequence: CAIRKTGQDTPYEQYF.

The chain links TRBV11-2 to TRBJ2-5; the match to TRBD1 covers 8 bases. The ends lost 3 bases at V and 2 bases at J; junction bases unmatched: 2. Germline V CDR1 and CDR2: SGHAT, FQNNGV. This CDR3 has 14 amino acids. As DNA, the CDR3 is TGTGCCAGCAGCTTTACAGGGGGGCAAGAGACCCAGTACTTC. Its translation is CASSFTGGQETQYF.

The V and J genes are TRBV2 and TRBJ1-6; D may be TRBD1 (5 bases). V lost 7 bases and J lost 0, with 10 bases in between. Germline CDR1 SNHLY, CDR2 FYNNEI. CDR3 size: 15 residues. DNA for the CDR3: TGTGCCAGCACCCCAGGGAACTCCTATAATTCACCCCTCCACTTT. Its protein is CASTPGNSYNSPLHF.

The chain uses TRBV6-1 and TRBJ1-2; TRBD1 agrees at 7 bases. The ends lost 6 bases at V and 5 bases at J; junction bases unmatched: 6. CDR1 is MNHNS and CDR2 is SASEGT in the germline V gene. This CDR3 region has 13 residues. The chain's CDR3 is CASRKGQAYGYTF. CDR3 DNA: TGTGCCAGCAGAAAAGGACAGGCATATGGCTACACCTTC.

The chain joins TRBV19 to TRBJ2-7; tentative D call: TRBD2 (7 bases). CDR1 and CDR2 (germline): LNHDA, SQIVND (reference sequence). Trimming shortened V by 3 bases and J by 3 bases, and 15 bases separated the two germline ends. This CDR3 has 15 residues. The chain's CDR3 is CASSIGGGEYYEQYF. The CDR3 DNA sequence: TGTGCCAGTAGTATTGGAGGGGGGGAATACTACGAGCAGTACTTC.

This chain connects TRBV4-2 to TRBJ2-6; D perhaps matches TRBD1 (5 bases). In germline, CDR1 is LGHNA, CDR2 YNFKEQ. The V gene lost 0 bases and the J gene lost 0 bases, with 12 bases spanning the gap. The CDR3 consists of 18 residues. The CDR3 DNA sequence: TGTGCCAGCAGCCAAGATCTGGCAGGGAACTCTGGGGCCAACGTCCTGACTTTC. Protein product: CASSQDLAGNSGANVLTF.

Concerning this clone: The same CDR3 can be traced to other DNA sequences in this sample. The chain has TRBV10-1 and TRBJ2-2; D possibly corresponds to TRBD1 (6 bases). The CDR3 contains 15 residues. Trimming took 6 bases from V and 1 from J, leaving 12 bases between them. Germline assignment: CDR1 WNHNN and CDR2 SYGVQD (reference sequence). CDR3 amino acids: CASRPGTLNTGELFF. The CDR3 region has the DNA TGCGCCAGCAGGCCCGGGACATTGAACACCGGGGAGCTGTTTTTT.

This chain joins TRBV27 and TRBJ1-2, with TRBD1 matching 7 bases. V shed 5 bases, J shed 0 bases, and the junction held 12 bases outside the gene matches. The germline gives CDR1 MNHEY, CDR2 SMNVEV (reference sequence). The CDR3 is 17 amino acids. The CDR3 protein is CASSLNFGTASNYGYTF. In DNA, the CDR3 is TGTGCCAGCAGTCTTAATTTTGGGACAGCGTCTAACTATGGCTACACCTTC.

This clone appeared a few times. This chain links TRBV11-2 with TRBJ2-7; TRBD1 might be the D (6 bases). With 3 bases removed from V and 6 bases from J, the gap between germline ends came to 18 bases. This CDR3 is 15 amino acids long. Germline CDR1 SGHAT, CDR2 FQNNGV. The DNA for the CDR3 is TGTGCCAGCAGCTTCGCCTCCGGACAGCTAGGCGAGCAGTACTTC. Protein: CASSFASGQLGEQYF.